The 16 T cell receptor beta chains below come from one sample, sequenced in a study of shared clonotypes between healthy human individuals. TCRdb keeps only in-frame clones here, not all; method: immunoSEQ multiplex PCR. The sample carries just over 2,000,000 clones, roughly 94% recorded once. Specimen: naive CD4+ T cells sorted from blood. Indicated subset: CD45RA+ positively selected. The receptors derive from a young man in good health.

This chain uses TRBV10-3 with TRBJ2-3, with TRBD1 matching 7 bases. Germline V gives CDR1 ENHRY, CDR2 SYGVKD. V shed 2 bases and J 0 bases; nucleotides not matched to a gene: 5. The CDR3 has 16 residues. The CDR3 sequence: CAISEAQGSSTDTQYF. In DNA, the CDR3 is TGTGCCATCAGTGAGGCACAGGGGTCTAGCACAGATACGCAGTATTTT.

The chain uses TRBV6-5 and TRBJ2-5; 8 bases fit TRBD1. Germline assignment: CDR1 MNHEY and CDR2 SVGAGI. The trim removed 4 bases at V and 5 bases at J, leaving 12 bases unmatched. This CDR3 comprises 16 residues. CDR3 sequence: CASSSAGQGAWETQYF. The CDR3 nucleotides read TGTGCCAGCAGTTCAGCTGGGCAGGGGGCATGGGAGACCCAGTACTTC.

The chain uses TRBV11-2 and TRBJ1-1; 10 nucleotides match TRBD1. Germline CDR1 and CDR2: SGHAT and FQNNGV. This CDR3 has 18 residues. V shed 5 bases, J shed 0 bases, and the junction held 12 bases outside the gene matches. The CDR3 nucleotides read TGTGCCAGCAGCCCCCTTTTACGGACAGGGGGATTGAACACTGAAGCTTTCTTT. Amino acids: CASSPLLRTGGLNTEAFF.

The V call is TRBV28, the J call TRBJ2-7; the match to TRBD2 covers 12 bases. The J segment lost 0 bases and the V segment lost 5 bases, leaving 5 bases of the junction unmatched. CDR3 length equals 16 residues. Germline V gene sequence: CDR1 MDHEN, CDR2 SYDVKM. The CDR3 sequence: CASSLLAGGNSYEQYF. DNA for the CDR3: TGTGCCAGCAGTCTCCTAGCGGGGGGGAACTCCTACGAGCAGTACTTC. Supplemented by reference TRBV28 and TRBJ2-7, the full variable domain reads DVKVTQSSRYLVKRTGEKVFLECVQDMDHENMFWYRQDPGLGLRLIYFSYDVKMKEKGDIPEGYSVSREKKERFSLILESASTNQTSMYLCASSLLAGGNSYEQYFGPGTRLTVT.

This clone appeared a single time. V is TRBV5-1 and J is TRBJ2-1, with 9 bases identical to TRBD1. V shed 7 bases, J shed 10 bases, and the junction held 12 bases outside the gene matches. The CDR3 covers 14 residues. Germline assignment: CDR1 SGHRS and CDR2 YFSETQ. The CDR3 reads CASSLGQGMVEQFF. CDR3 in DNA: TGCGCCAGCTCCCTGGGACAGGGTATGGTCGAGCAGTTCTTC. The complete variable domain, with remaining parts taken from reference TRBV5-1 and TRBJ2-1, reads KAGVTQTPRYLIKTRGQQVTLSCSPISGHRSVSWYQQTPGQGLQFLFEYFSETQRNKGNFPGRFSGRQFSNSRSEMNVSTLELGDSALYLCASSLGQGMVEQFFGPGTRLTVL.

The chain uses TRBV2 and TRBJ2-3, with TRBD2 matching 10 bases. The V gene's germline CDR1 is SNHLY and CDR2 FYNNEI. This CDR3 spans 15 amino acids. J was trimmed by 11 bases and V by 4 bases; bases with no gene match: 12. The CDR3 spells CASSGAAGGLEVQYF. DNA for the CDR3: TGTGCCAGCAGTGGGGCAGCGGGGGGGCTTGAGGTGCAGTATTTT.

The chain uses TRBV11-2 and TRBJ2-3; D gene unclear. The ends were cut back, 4 bases at V and 9 bases at J, with 14 bases in the middle. CDR1 is SGHAT, CDR2 FQNNGV, per germline. The CDR3 totals 13 residues. In DNA, the CDR3 is TGTGCCAGCAGCTCTAGGCCTAGAGACACGCAGTATTTT. Translating it yields CASSSRPRDTQYF.

Note on this clone: The same CDR3 is also encoded by other DNA sequences in this sample. The chain has TRBV6-5 and TRBJ2-7; D possibly matches TRBD1 or TRBD2 (5 bases each). From germline, CDR1 is MNHEY and CDR2 SVGAGI. This CDR3 region has 14 residues. The V and J ends lost 2 bases and 1 base respectively, with 9 bases between them. The CDR3 sequence: CASSYREGSYEQYF. The CDR3 coding sequence is TGTGCCAGCAGTTACCGTGAGGGGTCCTACGAGCAGTACTTC.

V is TRBV5-4 and J is TRBJ2-1, with 9 bases lining up with TRBD1. Germline CDR1 and CDR2: SGHNT and YYREEE (reference sequence). The CDR3 covers 15 residues. After removal of 2 bases from V and 10 bases from J, the junction contained 10 bases not matched to a gene. CDR3 DNA sequence: TGTGCCAGCAGCTTTAGGGACAGGGTGATCAGGGAGCAGTTCTTC. Amino acids: CASSFRDRVIREQFF.

J is TRBJ1-1 and V is TRBV5-1, with TRBD1 matching over 9 bases. V shed 4 bases and J 4 bases; nucleotides not matched to a gene: 8. Germline CDR1 and CDR2: SGHRS and YFSETQ. The CDR3 runs 15 residues. Here the CDR3 DNA reads TGCGCCAGCAGCCCACAGACAGGGGGAGTCACTGAAGCTTTCTTT. It translates to CASSPQTGGVTEAFF.

A word on this clone: The same CDR3 also results from other DNA sequences found in this sample. The chain employs TRBV28 and TRBJ2-1; D might be TRBD1 or TRBD2, each matching 5 bases. V was clipped by 2 bases and J by 0 bases, with 8 bases between them. The CDR3 spans 15 residues. Germline V gene sequence: CDR1 MDHEN, CDR2 SYDVKM. Here the CDR3 reads CASSLGGSSYNEQFF. The CDR3 DNA reads TGTGCCAGCAGTTTAGGGGGAAGCTCCTACAATGAGCAGTTCTTC.

The table lists this clone with a count of one. The rearrangement joins TRBV5-1 to TRBJ1-1; D is possibly TRBD1 (6 bases). Looked up from germline, CDR1 is SGHRS and CDR2 is YFSETQ. The CDR3 has 13 amino acids. V dropped 2 bases and J dropped 6 bases, with 11 bases sitting between them. The CDR3 reads CASSFTGLAEAFF. CDR3 nucleotide sequence: TGCGCCAGCAGCTTTACAGGGTTAGCTGAAGCTTTCTTT.

Worth noting for this clone: Other DNA sequences in the same sample also yield this CDR3. V is TRBV30 and J is TRBJ1-1; no clear D gene. The CDR3 is 11 amino acids. From germline, CDR1 is GTSNPN and CDR2 SVGIG (reference sequence). V lost 5 bases, J lost 3 bases, and 7 bases lay in between. In DNA, the CDR3 is TGTGCCTGGGGAGGAGACACTGAAGCTTTCTTT. Its translation is CAWGGDTEAFF.

This chain connects TRBV7-8 to TRBJ2-1, with 10 bases matching TRBD2. Germline CDR1 and CDR2: SGHVS and FQNEAQ. The CDR3 runs to 14 residues. V trimming: 7 bases; J trimming: 7 bases; junction bases outside the gene matches: 7. The DNA for the CDR3 is TGTGCCAGCACCTCGGGTAGCGGGGGGAATGAGCAGTTCTTC. Encoded protein: CASTSGSGGNEQFF.

The V and J genes are TRBV19 and TRBJ1-3; D gene ambiguous. Trimming removed 7 bases at V and 2 bases at J, with 12 bases between. This CDR3 has 14 residues. Germline-derived CDR1 and CDR2 are LNHDA and SQIVND (reference sequence). This chain's CDR3 is CASNPTIPGNTIYF. DNA of the CDR3: TGTGCCAGTAACCCAACCATCCCTGGAAACACCATATATTTT.

This chain joins TRBV5-1 and TRBJ1-6; 8 positions match TRBD1. Germline V gene lookup returns CDR1 SGHRS and CDR2 YFSETQ. The CDR3 has 15 residues. Unmatched junction bases numbered 10, after V lost 5 bases and J lost 9 bases. The CDR3 loop reads CASRETGTGVSPLHF. For the CDR3, the DNA is TGCGCCAGCAGGGAAACCGGGACAGGTGTTTCACCCCTCCACTTT.